This entry lists 8 T cell receptor beta chains sequenced from one sample in a study of blood T cell repertoires in COVID-19. Data came from immunoSEQ multiplex PCR; TCRdb stores just in-frame clones and leaves some out. Among some 490,000 clones listed, 75% to 90% were seen once. Sequencing input: peripheral blood. All receptors derive from a human donor in a cohort sampled during active COVID-19.

In the case of this clone: Additional DNA sequences in this sample encode the identical CDR3. The rearrangement links TRBV7-2 to TRBJ2-7, with 8 bases that match TRBD1. Germline loops: CDR1 SGHTA, CDR2 FQGNSA. The CDR3 is 15 amino acids. The junction had 4 bases not matched to a gene; V was cut back by 1 base and J by 2 bases. The CDR3 here is CASSLGTGSAYEQYF. The CDR3 bases are TGTGCCAGCAGCTTAGGGACAGGGTCCGCCTACGAGCAGTACTTC.

In its sample, this clone was seen once. Without the conserved terminal phenylalanine or tryptophan, this CDR3 likely stems from a read error. It is unclear where the CDR3 begins or ends on the DNA, so no DNA is shown, and the CDR3 is as TCRdb lists it. The chain links TRBV24-1 to TRBJ1-1. CDR1 is KGHDR, CDR2 SFDVKD, per germline. A total of 9 residues make up the CDR3, ends included. CDR3: CATDPWRGS.

This clone was found once. The V call is TRBV14, the J call TRBJ1-1; D remains ambiguous. The CDR3 loop spans 16 amino acids. The germline CDR1 and CDR2 sequences are SGHDN and FVKESK. V shed 0 bases and J shed 5 bases, with 16 bases lying between them. CDR3 DNA: TGTGCCAGCAGCCAAGATCGGATTGTTGGGCTGACTGAAGCTTTCTTT. Protein sequence: CASSQDRIVGLTEAFF.

The chain links TRBV5-1 to TRBJ1-1; D unclear. V dropped 0 bases and J dropped 1 base, with 10 bases sitting between them. Germline CDR1 is SGHRS and CDR2 is YFSETQ. The CDR3 extends over 15 amino acids. CDR3 sequence (DNA): TGCGCCAGCAGCTTGGGAGGGCAGACGAACACTGAAGCTTTCTTT. This codes for CASSLGGQTNTEAFF. The whole variable domain, filled in from reference TRBV5-1 and TRBJ1-1, reads KAGVTQTPRYLIKTRGQQVTLSCSPISGHRSVSWYQQTPGQGLQFLFEYFSETQRNKGNFPGRFSGRQFSNSRSEMNVSTLELGDSALYLCASSLGGQTNTEAFFGQGTRLTVV.

This clone was counted once. V gene TRBV30 combines with J gene TRBJ2-3; D is possibly TRBD2 (5 bases). V was cut by 0 bases and J by 5 bases, with 15 bases left in between. Germline CDR1 is GTSNPN and CDR2 is SVGIG (reference sequence). There are 15 residues in the CDR3. This chain's CDR3 is CAWSVLSGYGDTQYF. The CDR3 region has the DNA TGTGCCTGGAGTGTACTGTCGGGATATGGAGATACGCAGTATTTT.

The chain employs TRBV2 and TRBJ2-2; no definite D call. Germline V CDR1 and CDR2: SNHLY, FYNNEI. V dropped 4 bases and J dropped 3 bases, with 12 bases sitting between them. CDR3 size: 15 residues. Here the CDR3 reads CASSGVSEDTGELFF. The CDR3 DNA is TGTGCCAGCAGTGGGGTCTCCGAGGACACCGGGGAGCTGTTTTTT. The full variable domain, in which reference TRBV2 and TRBJ2-2 provide the parts outside the CDR3, is EPEVTQTPSHQVTQMGQEVILRCVPISNHLYFYWYRQILGQKVEFLVSFYNNEISEKSEIFDDQFSVERPDGSNFTLKIRSTKLEDSAMYFCASSGVSEDTGELFFGEGSRLTVL.

The chain carries TRBV15 and TRBJ1-5, with 7 bases identical to TRBD1. Unmatched junction bases numbered 4, after V lost 5 bases and J lost 0 bases. This CDR3 is 15 amino acids long. CDR1 and CDR2 from the germline V gene are LNHNV and YYDKDF (reference sequence). Here the CDR3 DNA reads TGTGCCACCAGCCCCTGGACAGGTAGCAATCAGCCCCAGCATTTT. Its translation: CATSPWTGSNQPQHF.

The chain recombines TRBV6-6 with TRBJ1-2; 8 bases align to TRBD1. The V gene's germline CDR1 is MNHNY and CDR2 SVGAGI (reference sequence). Trimming cost V 6 bases and J 7 bases; bases outside gene matches: 4. This CDR3 spans 12 amino acids. The CDR3 nucleotides read TGTGCCAGCAGGACAGGGGAAAGTGGCTACACCTTC. Protein sequence: CASRTGESGYTF.